The clone carrying this T cell receptor (beta chain) was seen many times. Its antigen is not identified. This sample is drawn from a study of T cell repertoires in cytomegalovirus infection. At the level of the study: TCR beta signatures that were public indicated CMV infection and matching HLA type. Study results and limitations: Summed frequency of public TCR beta families distinguished CMV carriers with the relevant HLA.

TCRdb re-derived calls from the reads in MiXCR, one entry per CDR3 protein. The data show a few hundred thousand distinct CDR3 sequences, 8% to 10% seen once. The germline gives CDR1 SGHTA, CDR2 FQGNSA. The V gene lost 3 bases and the J gene lost 6 bases, with 18 bases spanning the gap. The CDR3 has 16 residues. The rearrangement joins TRBV7-2 to TRBJ2-1; tentatively, D is TRBD2 (5 bases). The sequencing input was PBMCs. This clonotype was obtained from a human donor in good health (CMV status not recorded). Some clones in this sample may be carry-over from other donors' samples. For the CDR3, the DNA is TGTGCCAGCAGCTTGGAGGTCGGGGATCTGGGCAATGAGCAGTTCTTC. Its translation is CASSLEVGDLGNEQFF.